The clone carrying this TCR beta chain was seen a few times. Its antigen is as yet unknown. The sample is drawn from a study of early stage breast cancer tumors. At the level of the study: ER+/PR+/HER2- status applied to about 70% of the 16 invasive breast tumors.

Method: immunoSEQ multiplex PCR; TCRdb's copy keeps in-frame clones and lacks some. This sample has 25,000 to 35,000 clones, with roughly 50% found just once. Study-level results: Enriched TCRB sequences shared across patients were mostly commonly generated sequences. Blood repertoires resembled normal breast more than tumor. Tumors had approximately 2.4-fold higher T cell density than normal breast.

The sample comprised breast tumor tissue. The sequence came from a person aged 45 to 59 with breast cancer.

CDR3 sequence reads: CASSPGQGMDNEQFF. Written as DNA, the CDR3 is TGTGCCAGCTCACCCGGACAGGGGATGGACAATGAGCAGTTCTTC. The V gene is TRBV18, the J gene TRBJ2-1, with 9 bases that match TRBD1. The CDR3 totals 15 residues. V shed 3 bases, J shed 5 bases, and the junction held 5 bases outside the gene matches. Germline assignment: CDR1 KGHSH and CDR2 LQKENI.